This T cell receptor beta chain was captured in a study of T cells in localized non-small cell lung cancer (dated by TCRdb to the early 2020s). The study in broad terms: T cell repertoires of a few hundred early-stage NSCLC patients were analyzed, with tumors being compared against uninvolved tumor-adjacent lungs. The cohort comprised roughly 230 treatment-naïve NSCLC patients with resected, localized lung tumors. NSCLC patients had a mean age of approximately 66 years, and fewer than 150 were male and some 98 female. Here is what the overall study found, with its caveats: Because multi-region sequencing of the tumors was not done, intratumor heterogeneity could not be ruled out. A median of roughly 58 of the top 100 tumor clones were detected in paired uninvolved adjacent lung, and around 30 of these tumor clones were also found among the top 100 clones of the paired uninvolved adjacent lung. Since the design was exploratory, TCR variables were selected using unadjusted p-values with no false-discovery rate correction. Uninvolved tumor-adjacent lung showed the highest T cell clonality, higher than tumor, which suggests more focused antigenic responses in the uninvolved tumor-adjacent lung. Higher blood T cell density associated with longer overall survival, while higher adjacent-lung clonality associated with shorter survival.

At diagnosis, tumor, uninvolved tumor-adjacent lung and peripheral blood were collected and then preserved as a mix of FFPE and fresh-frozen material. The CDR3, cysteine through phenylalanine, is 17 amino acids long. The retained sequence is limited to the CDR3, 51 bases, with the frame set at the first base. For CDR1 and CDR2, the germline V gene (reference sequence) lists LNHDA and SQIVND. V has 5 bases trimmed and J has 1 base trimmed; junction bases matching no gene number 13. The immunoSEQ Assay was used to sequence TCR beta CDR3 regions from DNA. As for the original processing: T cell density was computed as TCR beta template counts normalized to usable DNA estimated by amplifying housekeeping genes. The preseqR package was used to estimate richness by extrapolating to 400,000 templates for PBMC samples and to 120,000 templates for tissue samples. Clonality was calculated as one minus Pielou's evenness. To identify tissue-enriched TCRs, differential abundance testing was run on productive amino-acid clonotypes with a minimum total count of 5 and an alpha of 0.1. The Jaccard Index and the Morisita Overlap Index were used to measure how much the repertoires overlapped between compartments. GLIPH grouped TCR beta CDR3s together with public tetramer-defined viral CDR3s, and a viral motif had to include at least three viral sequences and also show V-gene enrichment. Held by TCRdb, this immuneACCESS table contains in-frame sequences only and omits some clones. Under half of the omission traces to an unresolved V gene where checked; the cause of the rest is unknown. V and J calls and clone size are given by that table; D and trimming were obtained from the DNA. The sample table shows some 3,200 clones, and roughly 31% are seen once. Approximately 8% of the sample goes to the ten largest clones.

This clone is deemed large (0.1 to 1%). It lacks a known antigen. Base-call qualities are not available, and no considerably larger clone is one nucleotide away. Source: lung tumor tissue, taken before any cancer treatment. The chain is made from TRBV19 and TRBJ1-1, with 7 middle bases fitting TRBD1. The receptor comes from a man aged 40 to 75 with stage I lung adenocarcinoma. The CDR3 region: CASSQNRGAAGNTEAFF. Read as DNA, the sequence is TGTGCCAGTAGTCAAAACAGGGGCGCTGCGGGGAACACTGAAGCTTTCTTT.